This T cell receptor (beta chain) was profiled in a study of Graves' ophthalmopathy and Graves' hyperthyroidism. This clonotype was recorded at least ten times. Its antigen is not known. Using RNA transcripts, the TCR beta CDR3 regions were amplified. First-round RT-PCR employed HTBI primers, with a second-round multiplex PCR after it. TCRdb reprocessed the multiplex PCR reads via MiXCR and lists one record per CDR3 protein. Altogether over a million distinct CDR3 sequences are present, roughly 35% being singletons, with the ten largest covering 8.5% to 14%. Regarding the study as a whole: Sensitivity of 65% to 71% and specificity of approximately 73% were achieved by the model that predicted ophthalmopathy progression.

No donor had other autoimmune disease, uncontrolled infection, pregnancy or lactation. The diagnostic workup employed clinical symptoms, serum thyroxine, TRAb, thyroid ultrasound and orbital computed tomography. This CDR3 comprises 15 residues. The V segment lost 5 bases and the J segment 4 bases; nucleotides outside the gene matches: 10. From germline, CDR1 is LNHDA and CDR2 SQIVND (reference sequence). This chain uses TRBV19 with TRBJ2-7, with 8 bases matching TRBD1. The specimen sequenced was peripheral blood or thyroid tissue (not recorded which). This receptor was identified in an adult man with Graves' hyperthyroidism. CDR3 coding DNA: TGTGCCAGTAGTGGTAGGACAGGGAATCGGTACGAGCAGTACTTC. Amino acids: CASSGRTGNRYEQYF.